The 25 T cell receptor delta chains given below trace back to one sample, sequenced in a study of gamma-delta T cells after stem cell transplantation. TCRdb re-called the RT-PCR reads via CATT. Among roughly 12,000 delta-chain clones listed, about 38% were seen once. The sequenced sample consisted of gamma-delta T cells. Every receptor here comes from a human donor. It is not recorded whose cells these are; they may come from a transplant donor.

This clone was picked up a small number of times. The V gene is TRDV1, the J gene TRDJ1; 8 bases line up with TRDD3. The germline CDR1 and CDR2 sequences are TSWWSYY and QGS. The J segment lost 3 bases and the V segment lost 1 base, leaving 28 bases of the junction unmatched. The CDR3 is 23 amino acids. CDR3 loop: CALGEPPWVGYWGYQPTSDKLIF. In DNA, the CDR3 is TGTGCTCTTGGGGAACCCCCTTGGGTCGGTTACTGGGGATACCAACCTACTTCCGATAAACTCATCTTT.

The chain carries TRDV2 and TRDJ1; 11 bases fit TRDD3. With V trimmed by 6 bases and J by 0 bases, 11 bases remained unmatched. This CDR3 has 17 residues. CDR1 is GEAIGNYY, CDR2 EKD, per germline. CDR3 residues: CACRDPWGIPHTDKLIF. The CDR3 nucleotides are TGTGCCTGTCGAGATCCCTGGGGGATACCTCACACCGATAAACTCATCTTT.

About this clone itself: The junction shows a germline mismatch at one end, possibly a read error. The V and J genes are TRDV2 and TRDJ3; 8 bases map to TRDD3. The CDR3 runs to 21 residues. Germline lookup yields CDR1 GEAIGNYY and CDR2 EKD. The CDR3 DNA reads TGTGCCTGTGACCTAAATCCGCGCACTGTGGGATACGCCTGTGACACACGACAGATGTTTTTC. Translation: CACDLNPRTVGYACDTRQMFF.

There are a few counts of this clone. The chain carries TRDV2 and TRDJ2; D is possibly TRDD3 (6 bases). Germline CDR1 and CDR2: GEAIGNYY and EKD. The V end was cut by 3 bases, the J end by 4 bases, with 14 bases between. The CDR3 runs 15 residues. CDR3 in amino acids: CACDPWGGGTAQLFF. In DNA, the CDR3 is TGTGCCTGTGACCCCTGGGGTGGGGGGACAGCACAACTCTTCTTT.

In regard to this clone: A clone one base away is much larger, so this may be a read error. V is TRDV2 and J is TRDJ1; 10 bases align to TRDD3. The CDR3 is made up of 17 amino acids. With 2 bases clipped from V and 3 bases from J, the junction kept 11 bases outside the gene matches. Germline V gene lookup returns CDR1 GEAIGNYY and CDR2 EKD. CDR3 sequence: CACDIHVMGDTADKLIF. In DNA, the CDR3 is TGTGCCTGTGACATCCACGTAATGGGGGATACAGCCGATAAACTCATCTTT.

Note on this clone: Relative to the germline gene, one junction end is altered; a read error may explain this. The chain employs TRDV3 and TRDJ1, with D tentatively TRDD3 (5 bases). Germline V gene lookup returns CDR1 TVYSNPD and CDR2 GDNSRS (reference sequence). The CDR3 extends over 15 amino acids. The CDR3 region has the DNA TGTGCCTTTTCGATGCAATACGATCACGCCGATACACTCATCTTT. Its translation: CAFSMQYDHADTLIF.

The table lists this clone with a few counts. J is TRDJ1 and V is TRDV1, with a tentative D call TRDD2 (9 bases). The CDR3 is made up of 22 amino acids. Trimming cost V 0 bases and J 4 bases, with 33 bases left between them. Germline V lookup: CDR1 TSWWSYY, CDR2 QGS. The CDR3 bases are TGTGCTCTTGGGGAACTTTTCCTTCCTACGTACTGGGGGGCCCGCAGGGGCGATAAACTCATCTTT. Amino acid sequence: CALGELFLPTYWGARRGDKLIF.

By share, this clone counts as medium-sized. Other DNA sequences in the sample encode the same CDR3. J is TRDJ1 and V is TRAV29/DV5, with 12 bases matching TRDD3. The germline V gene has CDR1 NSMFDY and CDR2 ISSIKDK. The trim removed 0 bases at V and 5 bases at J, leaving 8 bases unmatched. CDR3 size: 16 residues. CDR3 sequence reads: CAASGTVLGDTDKLIF. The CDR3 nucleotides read TGTGCAGCAAGCGGGACCGTACTGGGGGATACAGATAAACTCATCTTT.

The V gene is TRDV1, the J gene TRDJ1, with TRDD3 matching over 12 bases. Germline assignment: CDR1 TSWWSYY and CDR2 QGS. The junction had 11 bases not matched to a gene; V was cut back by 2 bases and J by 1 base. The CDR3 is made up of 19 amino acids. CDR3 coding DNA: TGTGCTCTTGGGGAAGTCCCTTACTGGGGGATACCTAGCACCGATAAACTCATCTTT. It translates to CALGEVPYWGIPSTDKLIF.

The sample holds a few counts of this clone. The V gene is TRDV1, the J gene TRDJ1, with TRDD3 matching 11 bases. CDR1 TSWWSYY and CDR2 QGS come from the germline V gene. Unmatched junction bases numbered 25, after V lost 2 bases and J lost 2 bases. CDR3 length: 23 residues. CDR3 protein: CALGEKPRLPTLYWGIGTDKLIF. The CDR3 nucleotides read TGTGCTCTTGGGGAAAAACCAAGGCTTCCTACTCTGTACTGGGGGATAGGGACCGATAAACTCATCTTT.

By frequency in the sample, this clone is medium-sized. For the CDR3, the DNA is TGTGCCTGTGACGCCCAGGTGGGAGCTTTGACAGCACAACTCTTCTTT. It is translated as CACDAQVGALTAQLFF. V gene TRDV2 combines with J gene TRDJ2; D ambiguous. The CDR3 contains 16 residues. The germline gives CDR1 GEAIGNYY, CDR2 EKD. Trimming stripped 3 bases from V and 0 bases from J, with 13 bases between.

The CDR3 loop is CALGLTSFSPYTDKLIF. CDR3 DNA sequence: TGTGCTCTTGGATTAACTTCCTTTTCCCCTTACACCGATAAACTCATCTTT. V and J are TRDV1 and TRDJ1, with a tentative D call TRDD2 (6 bases). Trimming pared 6 bases from V and 0 bases from J, leaving 20 bases between. Germline values: CDR1 TSWWSYY, CDR2 QGS. The CDR3 runs 17 residues.

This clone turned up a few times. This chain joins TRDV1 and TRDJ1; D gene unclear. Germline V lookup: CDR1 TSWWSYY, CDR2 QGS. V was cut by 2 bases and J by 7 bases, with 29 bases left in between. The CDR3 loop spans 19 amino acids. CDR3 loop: CALGERLGPLPVWMGKLIF. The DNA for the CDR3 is TGTGCTCTTGGGGAAAGGCTCGGGCCTTTACCCGTGTGGATGGGTAAACTCATCTTT.

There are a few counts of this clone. The chain's CDR3 is CASLGGDFDKLIF. The DNA for the CDR3 is TGTGCCTCCCTGGGGGGGGACTTCGATAAACTCATCTTT. The chain uses TRDV3 and TRDJ1, with TRDD3 matching over 7 bases. J gave up 4 bases and V 4 bases, and 9 bases lay outside the gene matches. The germline V gene encodes CDR1 TVYSNPD and CDR2 GDNSRS (reference sequence). The CDR3 spans 13 residues.

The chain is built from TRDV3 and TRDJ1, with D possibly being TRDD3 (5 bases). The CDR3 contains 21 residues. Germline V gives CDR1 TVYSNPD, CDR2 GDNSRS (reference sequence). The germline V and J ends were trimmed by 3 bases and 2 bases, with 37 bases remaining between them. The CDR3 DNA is TGTGCCTTCCAAACTCGAGGCAGTACTAATTGGGGCCGGGGGTCGACCGATAAACTCATCTTT. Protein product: CAFQTRGSTNWGRGSTDKLIF.

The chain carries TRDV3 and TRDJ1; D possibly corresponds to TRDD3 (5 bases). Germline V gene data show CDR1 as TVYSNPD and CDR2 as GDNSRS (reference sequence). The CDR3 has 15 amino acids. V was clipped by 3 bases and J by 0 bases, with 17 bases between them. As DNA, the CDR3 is TGTGCCTTCGCCCCCGGGGGGGCGTACACCGATAAACTCATCTTT. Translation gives CAFAPGGAYTDKLIF. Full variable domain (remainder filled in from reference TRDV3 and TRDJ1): CDKVTQSSPDQTVASGSEVVLLCTYDTVYSNPDLFWYRIRPDYSFQFVFYGDNSRSEGADFTQGRFSVKHILTQKAFHLVISPVRTEDSATYYCAFAPGGAYTDKLIFGKGTRVTVEP.

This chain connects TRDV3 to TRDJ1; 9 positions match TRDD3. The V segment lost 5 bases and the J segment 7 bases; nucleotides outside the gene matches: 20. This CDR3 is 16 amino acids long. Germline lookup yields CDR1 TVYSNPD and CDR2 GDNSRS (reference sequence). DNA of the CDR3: TGTGCCCGTACCTGCCTTAGCGGGGATACGGCGGGTAAACTCATCTTT. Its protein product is CARTCLSGDTAGKLIF.

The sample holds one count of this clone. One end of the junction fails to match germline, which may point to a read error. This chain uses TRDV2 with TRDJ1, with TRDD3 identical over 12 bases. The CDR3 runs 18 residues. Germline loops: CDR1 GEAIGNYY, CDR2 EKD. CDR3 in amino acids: CAYDDLALGDTATDKLIF. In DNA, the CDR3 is TGTGCCTATGACGATTTGGCGCTGGGGGATACGGCCACCGATAAACTCATCTTT.

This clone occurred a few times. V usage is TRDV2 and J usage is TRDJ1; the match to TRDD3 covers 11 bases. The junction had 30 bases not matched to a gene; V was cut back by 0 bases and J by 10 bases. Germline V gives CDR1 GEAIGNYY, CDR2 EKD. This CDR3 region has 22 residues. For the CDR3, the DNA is TGTGCCTGTGACACCGCTTTAAGGCCCCCAAATGATAACTGGGGGATATGGAGACGACTCATCTTT. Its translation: CACDTALRPPNDNWGIWRRLIF.

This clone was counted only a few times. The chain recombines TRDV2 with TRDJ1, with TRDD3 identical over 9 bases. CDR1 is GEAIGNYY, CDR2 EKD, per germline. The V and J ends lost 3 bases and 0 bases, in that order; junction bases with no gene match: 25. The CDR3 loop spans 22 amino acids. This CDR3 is CACDPRRLPSSTGGDYTDKLIF. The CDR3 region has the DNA TGTGCCTGTGACCCCCGCCGCCTTCCCTCAAGTACTGGGGGAGATTACACCGATAAACTCATCTTT.

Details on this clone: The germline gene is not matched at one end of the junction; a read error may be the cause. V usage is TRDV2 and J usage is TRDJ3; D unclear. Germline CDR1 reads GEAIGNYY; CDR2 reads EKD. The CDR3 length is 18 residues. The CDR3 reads CACDTVGASSWYTRQMFF. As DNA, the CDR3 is TGTGCCTGTGACACCGTGGGAGCCAGCTCCTGGTACACCCGACAGATGTTTTTC.

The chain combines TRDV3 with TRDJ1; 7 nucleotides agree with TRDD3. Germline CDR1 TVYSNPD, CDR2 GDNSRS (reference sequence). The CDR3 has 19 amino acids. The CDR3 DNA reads TGTGCTTTCCAAGTCACATACCGACTGGGGTGGGTAGGGACCGATAAACTCATCTTT. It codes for CAFQVTYRLGWVGTDKLIF. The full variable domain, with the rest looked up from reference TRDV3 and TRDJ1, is CDKVTQSSPDQTVASGSEVVLLCTYDTVYSNPDLFWYRIRPDYSFQFVFYGDNSRSEGADFTQGRFSVKHILTQKAFHLVISPVRTEDSATYYCAFQVTYRLGWVGTDKLIFGKGTRVTVEP.

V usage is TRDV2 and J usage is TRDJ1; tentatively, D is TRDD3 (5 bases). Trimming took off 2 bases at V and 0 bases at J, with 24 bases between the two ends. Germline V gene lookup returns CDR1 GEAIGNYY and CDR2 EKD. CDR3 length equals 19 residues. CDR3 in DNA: TGTGCCTGTGACAGCATCAGAAAGGGGACGACCTTTTACACCGATAAACTCATCTTT. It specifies CACDSIRKGTTFYTDKLIF.

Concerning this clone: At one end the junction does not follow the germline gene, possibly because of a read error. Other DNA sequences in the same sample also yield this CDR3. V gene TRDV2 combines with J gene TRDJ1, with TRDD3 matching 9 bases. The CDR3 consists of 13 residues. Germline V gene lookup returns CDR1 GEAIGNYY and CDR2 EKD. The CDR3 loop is CACATGGDDKLTF. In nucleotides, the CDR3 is TGTGCCTGTGCTACTGGGGGAGACGATAAACTCACCTTT.

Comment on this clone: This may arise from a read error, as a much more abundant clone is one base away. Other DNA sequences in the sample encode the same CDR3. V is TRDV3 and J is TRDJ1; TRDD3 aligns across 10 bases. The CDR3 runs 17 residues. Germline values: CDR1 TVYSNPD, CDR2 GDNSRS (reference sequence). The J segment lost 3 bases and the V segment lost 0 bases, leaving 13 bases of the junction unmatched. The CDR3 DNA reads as TGTGCCTTTAGCAGGGGGATACGAGTTTTTGAGGCCGATAAACTCATCTTT. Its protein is CAFSRGIRVFEADKLIF.